These 20 T cell receptor beta chains came from one sample sequenced in a study of glioma-infiltrating T cells after dendritic cell vaccination. Sequencing was performed with immunoSEQ multiplex PCR; in TCRdb, only in-frame clones are kept and a portion is missing. The data hold approximately 62,000 clones, with approximately 89% observed a single time. Time point indicated: after dendritic cell vaccination, including at tumor progression/relapse. Here the sequenced sample was blood, taken after dendritic cell vaccination. Receptors originate from a human donor with glioblastoma.

This chain's CDR3 is CASSVEPNRDSGGYTF. CDR3 coding DNA: TGTGCCAGCAGCGTAGAACCGAACCGGGACAGTGGGGGCTACACCTTC. This chain links TRBV9 with TRBJ1-2; 7 bases align to TRBD1. The V gene's germline CDR1 is SGDLS and CDR2 YYNGEE. The CDR3 has 16 amino acids. With 0 bases clipped from V and 8 bases from J, the junction kept 13 bases outside the gene matches.

The rearrangement links TRBV11-2 to TRBJ2-7, with 8 bases fitting TRBD1. CDR1 and CDR2 (germline): SGHAT, FQNNGV. CDR3 size: 17 residues. V dropped 0 bases and J dropped 4; count of bases not matched to a gene: 11. The CDR3 protein is CASSLDRQGAGVYEQYF. DNA for the CDR3: TGTGCCAGCAGCTTAGATCGGCAGGGGGCAGGTGTGTACGAGCAGTACTTC.

V is TRBV6-1 and J is TRBJ1-2; possibly TRBD1 for D (5 bases). In germline, CDR1 is MNHNS, CDR2 SASEGT. The germline V and J ends were trimmed by 5 bases and 5 bases, with 9 bases remaining between them. The CDR3 runs to 12 residues. The CDR3 DNA is TGTGCCAGCAGTTCAGGGTGGTATGGCTACACCTTC. It codes for CASSSGWYGYTF.

The genes are TRBV18 and TRBJ2-7; the match to TRBD1 covers 8 bases. This CDR3 comprises 15 residues. Germline trimming cut 3 bases from V and 0 bases from J; bases unmatched to any gene: 4. The germline V gene encodes CDR1 KGHSH and CDR2 LQKENI. CDR3 nucleotides: TGTGCCAGCTCACCTCGGACAGGGAGCTCCTACGAGCAGTACTTC. Amino acids: CASSPRTGSSYEQYF.

The CDR3 region is CASSLGGGGDTDTQYF. As DNA, the CDR3 is TGTGCCAGCAGCTTAGGGGGCGGGGGTGACACAGATACGCAGTATTTT. The genes are TRBV7-9 and TRBJ2-3; TRBD2 aligns across 7 bases. The CDR3 has 16 amino acids. The V gene end was trimmed by 1 base and the J gene end by 2 bases; junction bases not matched to a gene: 6. Per germline, CDR1 SEHNR and CDR2 FQNEAQ (reference sequence).

This clone was counted a single time. The rearrangement uses TRBV5-1 and TRBJ2-1; 10 positions match TRBD1. The CDR3 consists of 16 residues. Unmatched junction bases numbered 5, after V lost 2 bases and J lost 3 bases. The germline CDR1 and CDR2 sequences are SGHRS and YFSETQ. The DNA of the CDR3 is TGCGCCAGCAGCTTAACGGACAGGGGGAACTACAATGAGCAGTTCTTC. Its translation: CASSLTDRGNYNEQFF.

This clone was seen once. V and J are TRBV19 and TRBJ2-7; 7 bases are a match to TRBD1. V shed 5 bases and J 4 bases; nucleotides not matched to a gene: 8. This CDR3 comprises 14 residues. The germline V gene has CDR1 LNHDA and CDR2 SQIVND (reference sequence). CDR3 bases: TGTGCCAGTAGTCTTACAGGGGTTGTGTACGAGCAGTACTTC. The encoded protein is CASSLTGVVYEQYF. Full variable domain (outside the CDR3, taken from reference TRBV19 and TRBJ2-7): DGGITQSPKYLFRKEGQNVTLSCEQNLNHDAMYWYRQDPGQGLRLIYYSQIVNDFQKGDIAEGYSVSREKKESFPLTVTSAQKNPTAFYLCASSLTGVVYEQYFGPGTRLTVT.

V usage is TRBV5-4 and J usage is TRBJ2-4; 7 nucleotides match TRBD2. CDR1 and CDR2 (germline): SGHNT, YYREEE (reference sequence). The V gene end was trimmed by 0 bases and the J gene end by 7 bases; junction bases not matched to a gene: 4. This CDR3 has 14 amino acids. CDR3 loop: CASSLAGGGNIQYF. The CDR3 region has the DNA TGTGCCAGCAGCTTGGCGGGGGGAGGGAACATTCAGTACTTC. The entire variable domain, with the rest obtained from reference TRBV5-4 and TRBJ2-4, is as follows: ETGVTQSPTHLIKTRGQQVTLRCSSQSGHNTVSWYQQALGQGPQFIFQYYREEENGRGNFPPRFSGLQFPNYSSELNVNALELDDSALYLCASSLAGGGNIQYFGAGTRLSVL.

In DNA, the CDR3 is TGTGCCAGCAGCGTAGAGGAGGGGGCGAACTATGGCTACACCTTC. It specifies CASSVEEGANYGYTF. The V and J genes are TRBV9 and TRBJ1-2, with TRBD1 identical over 7 bases. The germline V gene encodes CDR1 SGDLS and CDR2 YYNGEE. J was trimmed by 2 bases and V by 0 bases; bases with no gene match: 4. The CDR3 is 15 amino acids.

A few counts support this clone. This chain connects TRBV5-1 to TRBJ1-1, with TRBD1 identical over 9 bases. CDR1 and CDR2 (germline): SGHRS, YFSETQ. The CDR3 extends over 14 amino acids. J was trimmed by 2 bases and V by 4 bases; bases with no gene match: 3. DNA for the CDR3: TGCGCCAGCAGCCGGGACAGGGATAACACTGAAGCTTTCTTT. It translates to CASSRDRDNTEAFF.

V usage is TRBV5-6 and J usage is TRBJ1-1; no clear D. V lost 0 bases and J lost 4, with 10 bases in between. Germline CDR1 reads SGHDT; CDR2 reads YYEEEE. The CDR3 is 14 amino acids. DNA for the CDR3: TGTGCCAGCAGCTTGGGGCCTCGGGGCACTGAAGCTTTCTTT. Protein: CASSLGPRGTEAFF.

The chain employs TRBV4-1 and TRBJ2-1; 10 positions match TRBD2. Looked up from germline, CDR1 is MGHRA and CDR2 is YSYEKL. The CDR3 sequence is 16 residues long. Trimming took 3 bases from V and 9 from J; bases not matched to a gene: 11. The CDR3 coding sequence is TGCGCCAGCAGCCAGGGAACTAGCGGGGCTTCACGTGAGCAGTTCTTC. Translating it yields CASSQGTSGASREQFF.

The chain recombines TRBV29-1 with TRBJ1-1, with a weak D call TRBD1 (5 bases). CDR1 is SQVTM and CDR2 is ANQGSEA in the germline V gene. Trimming took 6 bases from V and 0 from J, leaving 17 bases between them. The CDR3 is 15 amino acids. This CDR3 is CSVQGRVRLNTEAFF. The DNA of the CDR3 is TGCAGCGTCCAGGGAAGGGTTCGATTGAACACTGAAGCTTTCTTT.

The chain links TRBV19 to TRBJ2-1; 12 bases are a match to TRBD2. This CDR3 has 15 residues. Germline assignment: CDR1 LNHDA and CDR2 SQIVND (reference sequence). Germline trimming cut 5 bases from V and 9 bases from J; bases unmatched to any gene: 8. CDR3 DNA: TGTGCCAGTAGTTCACGACTAGCGGGAGTGAGTGAGCAGTTCTTC. This sequence encodes CASSSRLAGVSEQFF. The variable domain in full, completed from reference TRBV19 and TRBJ2-1, reads DGGITQSPKYLFRKEGQNVTLSCEQNLNHDAMYWYRQDPGQGLRLIYYSQIVNDFQKGDIAEGYSVSREKKESFPLTVTSAQKNPTAFYLCASSSRLAGVSEQFFGPGTRLTVL.

This chain links TRBV5-4 with TRBJ2-7; D is perhaps TRBD2 (6 bases). CDR1 and CDR2 (germline): SGHNT, YYREEE (reference sequence). Trimming shortened V by 4 bases and J by 4 bases, and 9 bases separated the two germline ends. This CDR3 region has 12 residues. CDR3 sequence reads: CASSPGGYEQYF. The CDR3 DNA reads TGTGCCAGCAGCCCCGGGGGTTACGAGCAGTACTTC.

The chain couples TRBV6-1 to TRBJ2-7, with D possibly being TRBD2 (6 bases). The CDR3 consists of 14 residues. Per the germline V gene, CDR1 is MNHNS and CDR2 is SASEGT. V was pared by 6 bases and J by 0 bases, with 12 bases between. Here the CDR3 DNA reads TGTGCCAGCAGCTCCATGGGACTCTCCTACGAGCAGTACTTC. This gives the protein CASSSMGLSYEQYF.

The chain joins TRBV4-1 to TRBJ2-7; a weak D match, TRBD2 (5 bases). CDR3 length: 15 amino acids. Germline V gene data show CDR1 as MGHRA and CDR2 as YSYEKL. V was shortened by 0 bases and J by 0 bases, with 9 bases between the two germline ends. Here the CDR3 DNA reads TGCGCCAGCAGCCAAGACTTGGGGAGCTCCTACGAGCAGTACTTC. Protein product: CASSQDLGSSYEQYF.

This sequence joins TRBV6-5 and TRBJ2-2, with D perhaps TRBD1 (6 bases). The CDR3 totals 13 residues. V lost 6 bases, J lost 3 bases, and 8 bases lay in between. The germline CDR1 and CDR2 sequences are MNHEY and SVGAGI. CDR3 DNA: TGTGCCAGCAGGGGACACCACACCGGGGAGCTGTTTTTT. Translating it yields CASRGHHTGELFF.

The chain employs TRBV7-6 and TRBJ1-4; D possibly corresponds to TRBD1 (6 bases). The CDR3 covers 16 residues. Germline values: CDR1 SGHVS, CDR2 FNYEAQ. Trimming cost V 5 bases and J 2 bases, with 15 bases left between them. The CDR3 sequence is CASSLEPGHTNEKLFF. DNA of the CDR3: TGTGCCAGCAGCCTCGAACCGGGACATACTAATGAAAAACTGTTTTTT.

V usage is TRBV6-5 and J usage is TRBJ2-7, with TRBD2 matching over 9 bases. There are 12 residues in the CDR3. Germline V gene sequence: CDR1 MNHEY, CDR2 SVGAGI. J was trimmed by 7 bases and V by 6 bases; bases with no gene match: 4. The DNA of the CDR3 is TGTGCCAGCAGCCGAGGACTAGCGGAGCAGTACTTC. This gives the protein CASSRGLAEQYF.